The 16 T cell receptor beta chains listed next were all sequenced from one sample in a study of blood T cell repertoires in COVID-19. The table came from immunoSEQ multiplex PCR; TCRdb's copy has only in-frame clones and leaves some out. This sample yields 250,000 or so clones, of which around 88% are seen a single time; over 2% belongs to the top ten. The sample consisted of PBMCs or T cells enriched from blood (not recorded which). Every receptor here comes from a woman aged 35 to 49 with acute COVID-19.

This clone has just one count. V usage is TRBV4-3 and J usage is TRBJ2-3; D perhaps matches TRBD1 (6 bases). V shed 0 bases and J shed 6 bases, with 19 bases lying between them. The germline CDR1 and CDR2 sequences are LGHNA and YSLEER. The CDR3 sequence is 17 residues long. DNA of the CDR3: TGCGCCAGCAGCCAAGATGTGCGGGCAGGGGTCCGCGATACGCAGTATTTT. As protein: CASSQDVRAGVRDTQYF.

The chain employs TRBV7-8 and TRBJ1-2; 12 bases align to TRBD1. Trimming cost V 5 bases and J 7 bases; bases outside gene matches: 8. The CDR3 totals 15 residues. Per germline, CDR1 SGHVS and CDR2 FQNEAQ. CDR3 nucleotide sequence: TGTGCCAGCAGCCTACCGGGACAGGGGGCGTCTGGCTACACCTTC. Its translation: CASSLPGQGASGYTF.

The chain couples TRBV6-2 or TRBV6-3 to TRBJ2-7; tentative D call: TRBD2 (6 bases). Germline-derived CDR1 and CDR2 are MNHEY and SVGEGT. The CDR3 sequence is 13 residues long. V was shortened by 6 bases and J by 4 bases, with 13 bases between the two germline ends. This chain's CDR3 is CASSLATYYEQYV. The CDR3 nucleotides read TGTGCCAGCAGCCTAGCGACCTATTACGAGCAGTACGTC.

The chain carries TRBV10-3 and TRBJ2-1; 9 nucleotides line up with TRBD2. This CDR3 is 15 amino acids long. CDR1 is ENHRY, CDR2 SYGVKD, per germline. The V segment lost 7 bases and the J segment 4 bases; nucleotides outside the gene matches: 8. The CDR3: CAINSGTSSYNEQFF. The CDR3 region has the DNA TGTGCCATCAACTCCGGGACTAGCTCTTACAATGAGCAGTTCTTC.

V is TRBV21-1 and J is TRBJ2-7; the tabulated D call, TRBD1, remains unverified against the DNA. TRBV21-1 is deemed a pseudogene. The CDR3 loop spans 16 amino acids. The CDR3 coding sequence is TGTGCCAGCAGCAAAGAGTCGAGACAGGGGGCAAACGAGCAGTACTTC. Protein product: CASSKESRQGANEQYF.

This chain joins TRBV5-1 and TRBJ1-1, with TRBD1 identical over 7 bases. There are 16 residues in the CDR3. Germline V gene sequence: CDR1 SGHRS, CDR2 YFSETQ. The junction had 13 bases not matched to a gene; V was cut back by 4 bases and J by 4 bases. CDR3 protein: CASSQDRLPPVTEAFF. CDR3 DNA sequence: TGCGCCAGCAGCCAGGACAGGTTGCCCCCGGTCACTGAAGCTTTCTTT.

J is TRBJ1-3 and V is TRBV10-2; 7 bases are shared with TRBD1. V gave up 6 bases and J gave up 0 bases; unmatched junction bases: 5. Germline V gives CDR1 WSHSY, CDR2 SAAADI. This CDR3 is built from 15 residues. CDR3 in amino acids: CASSLQGFSGNTIYF. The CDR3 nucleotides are TGCGCCAGCAGCCTACAGGGGTTCTCTGGAAACACCATATATTTT.

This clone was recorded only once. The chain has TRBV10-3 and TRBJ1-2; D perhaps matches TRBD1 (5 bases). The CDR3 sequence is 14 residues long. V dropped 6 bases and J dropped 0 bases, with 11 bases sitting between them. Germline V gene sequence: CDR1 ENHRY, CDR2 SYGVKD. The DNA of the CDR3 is TGTGCCATCAGCGACAGCTCCCCTAACTATGGCTACACCTTC. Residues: CAISDSSPNYGYTF.

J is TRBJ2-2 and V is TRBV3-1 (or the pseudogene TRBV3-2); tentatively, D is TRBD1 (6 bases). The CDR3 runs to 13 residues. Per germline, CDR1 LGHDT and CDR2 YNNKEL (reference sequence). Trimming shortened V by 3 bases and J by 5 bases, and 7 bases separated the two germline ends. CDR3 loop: CASSHGTTGELFF. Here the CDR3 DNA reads TGTGCCAGCAGCCATGGGACAACCGGGGAGCTGTTTTTT.

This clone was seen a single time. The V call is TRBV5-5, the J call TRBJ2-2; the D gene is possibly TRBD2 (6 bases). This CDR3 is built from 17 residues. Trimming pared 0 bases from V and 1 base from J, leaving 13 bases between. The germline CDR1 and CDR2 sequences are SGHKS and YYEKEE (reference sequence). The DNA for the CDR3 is TGTGCCAGCAGCTTGGCCCTTTTGGAGGGGAACACCGGGGAGCTGTTTTTT. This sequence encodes CASSLALLEGNTGELFF.

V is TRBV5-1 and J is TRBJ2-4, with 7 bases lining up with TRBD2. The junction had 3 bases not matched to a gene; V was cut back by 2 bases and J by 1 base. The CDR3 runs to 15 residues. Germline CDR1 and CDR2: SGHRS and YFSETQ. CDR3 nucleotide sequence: TGCGCCAGCAGCTTAAGCGGGACGGCCAAAAACATTCAGTACTTC. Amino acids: CASSLSGTAKNIQYF.

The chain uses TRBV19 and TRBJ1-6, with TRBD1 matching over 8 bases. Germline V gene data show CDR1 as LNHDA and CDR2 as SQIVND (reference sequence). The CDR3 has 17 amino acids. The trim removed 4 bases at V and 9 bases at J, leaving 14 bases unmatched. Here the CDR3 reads CASSSTSRTGKASPLHF. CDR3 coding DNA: TGTGCCAGTAGTAGTACCTCGCGGACAGGGAAGGCTTCACCCCTCCACTTT.

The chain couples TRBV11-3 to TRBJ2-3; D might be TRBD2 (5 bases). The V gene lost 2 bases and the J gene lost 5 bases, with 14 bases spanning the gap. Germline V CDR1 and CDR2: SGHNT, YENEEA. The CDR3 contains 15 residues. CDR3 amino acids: CASSLFGLAGDTQYF. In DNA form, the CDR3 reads TGTGCCAGCAGCTTATTTGGCCTAGCTGGAGATACGCAGTATTTT.

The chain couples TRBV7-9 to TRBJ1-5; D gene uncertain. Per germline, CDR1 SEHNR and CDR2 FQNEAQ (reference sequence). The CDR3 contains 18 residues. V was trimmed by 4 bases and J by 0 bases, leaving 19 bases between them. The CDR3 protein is CASSSQGGPIHSNQPQHF. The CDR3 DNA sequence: TGTGCCAGCAGCTCACAAGGCGGGCCGATCCATAGCAATCAGCCCCAGCATTTT.

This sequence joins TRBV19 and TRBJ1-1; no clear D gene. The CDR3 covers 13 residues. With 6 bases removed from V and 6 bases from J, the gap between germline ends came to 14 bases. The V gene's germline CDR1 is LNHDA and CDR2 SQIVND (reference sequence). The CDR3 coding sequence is TGTGCCAGTAGCCCTCCGCGGGGAGCTGAAGCTTTCTTT. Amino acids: CASSPPRGAEAFF.

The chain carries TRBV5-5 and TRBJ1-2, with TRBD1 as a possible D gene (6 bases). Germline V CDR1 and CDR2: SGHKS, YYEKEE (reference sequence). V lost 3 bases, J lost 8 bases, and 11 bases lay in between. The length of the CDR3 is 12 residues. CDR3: CASSYTGRGYTF. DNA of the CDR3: TGTGCCAGCAGCTATACAGGGCGCGGCTACACCTTC.